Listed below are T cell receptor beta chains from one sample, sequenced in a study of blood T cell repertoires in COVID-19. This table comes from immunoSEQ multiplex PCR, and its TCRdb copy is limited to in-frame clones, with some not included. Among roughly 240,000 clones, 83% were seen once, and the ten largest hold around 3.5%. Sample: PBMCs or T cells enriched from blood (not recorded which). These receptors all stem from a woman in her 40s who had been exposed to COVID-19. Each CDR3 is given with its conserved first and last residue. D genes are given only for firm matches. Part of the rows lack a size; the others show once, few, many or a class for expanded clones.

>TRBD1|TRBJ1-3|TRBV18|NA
CASSPSITGGSGNTIYF
TGTGCCAGCTCACCCTCTATTACAGGGGGAAGTGGAAACACCATATATTTT
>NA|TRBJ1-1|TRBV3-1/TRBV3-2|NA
CASSLSFMGPSGTEAFF
TGTGCCAGCAGCCTATCTTTCATGGGGCCATCCGGCACTGAAGCTTTCTTT
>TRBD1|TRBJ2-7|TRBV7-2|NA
CASSFGRGLIEQYF
TGTGCCAGCAGCTTCGGCAGGGGGCTAATCGAGCAGTACTTC
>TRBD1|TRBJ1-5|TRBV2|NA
CASSERAGQGNQPQHF
TGTGCCAGCAGTGAAAGGGCGGGACAGGGTAATCAGCCCCAGCATTTT
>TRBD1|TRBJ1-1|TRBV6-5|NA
CASSTTGGEAFF
TGTGCCAGCAGTACCACAGGGGGTGAAGCTTTCTTT
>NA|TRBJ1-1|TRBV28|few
CASSLSVRVTEAFF
TGTGCCAGCAGTCTTAGTGTCCGGGTCACTGAAGCTTTCTTT
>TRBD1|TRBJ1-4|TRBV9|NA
CASSARTGATNEKLFF
TGTGCCAGCAGCGCCCGGACAGGGGCAACTAATGAAAAACTGTTTTTT
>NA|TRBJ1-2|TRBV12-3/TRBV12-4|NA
CASSTGKGGYTF
TGTGCCAGCAGTACAGGGAAGGGTGGCTACACCTTC
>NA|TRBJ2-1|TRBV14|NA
CASSQGRDNEQFF
TGTGCCAGCAGCCAAGGTCGCGACAATGAGCAGTTCTTC
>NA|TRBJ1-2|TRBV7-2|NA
CASSLELAWGQSNYGYTF
TGTGCCAGCAGCTTAGAGCTTGCGTGGGGGCAGTCGAACTATGGCTACACCTTC
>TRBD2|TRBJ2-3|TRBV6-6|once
CASSPRGSGGGMHSTDTQYF
TGTGCCAGCAGCCCCCGGGGTAGCGGGGGCGGAATGCATAGCACAGATACGCAGTATTTT
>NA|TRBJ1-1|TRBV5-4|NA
CASSLDLGLNTEAFF
TGTGCCAGCAGCTTGGACCTGGGCCTGAACACTGAAGCTTTCTTT
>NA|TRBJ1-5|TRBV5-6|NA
CASSPPGGIGYSNQPQHF
TGTGCCAGCAGCCCCCCGGGAGGGATCGGGTATAGCAATCAGCCCCAGCATTTT
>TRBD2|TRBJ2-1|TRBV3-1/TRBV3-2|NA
CASSQDLTSGNEQFF
TGTGCCAGCAGCCAAGATCTGACTAGCGGGAATGAGCAGTTCTTC
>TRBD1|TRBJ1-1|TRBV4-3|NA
CASSQEGMGQKAFF
TGCGCCAGCAGCCAAGAGGGGATGGGACAGAAAGCTTTCTTT
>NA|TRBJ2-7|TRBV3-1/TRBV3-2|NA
CASSPRQAYSYEQYF
TGTGCCAGCAGCCCCCGACAAGCATACTCCTACGAGCAGTACTTC
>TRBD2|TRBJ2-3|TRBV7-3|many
CASSLKGGRTSGGSANTQYF
TGTGCCAGCAGCTTAAAGGGTGGCCGGACTAGCGGGGGGTCCGCAAATACGCAGTATTTT
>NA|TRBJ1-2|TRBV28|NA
CASSSADRGYTF
TGTGCCAGCAGTTCCGCGGATCGTGGCTACACCTTC
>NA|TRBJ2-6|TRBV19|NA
CASSIYAAGTAPSGANVLTF
TGTGCCAGTAGTATATATGCCGCCGGGACTGCTCCCTCTGGGGCCAACGTCCTGACTTTC
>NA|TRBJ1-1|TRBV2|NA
CASTGEVNTEAFF
TGTGCCAGCACCGGAGAGGTGAACACTGAAGCTTTCTTT
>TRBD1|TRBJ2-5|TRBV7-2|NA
CASSSSPGQQETQYF
TGTGCCAGCAGCTCATCCCCGGGACAGCAAGAGACCCAGTACTTC
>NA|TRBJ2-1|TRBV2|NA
CASSGGDGLEQFF
TGTGCCAGCAGTGGGGGGGACGGCCTGGAGCAGTTCTTC
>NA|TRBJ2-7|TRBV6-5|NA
CASSQNYEQYF
TGTGCCAGCAGTCAAAACTACGAGCAGTACTTC
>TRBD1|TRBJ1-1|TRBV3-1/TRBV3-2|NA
CASSQGSGQGTEAFF
TGTGCCAGCAGCCAAGGGTCTGGACAGGGCACTGAAGCTTTCTTT
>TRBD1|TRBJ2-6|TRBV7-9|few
CASSTYRGRTPGGANVLTF
TGTGCCAGCAGCACCTACAGGGGCCGCACTCCTGGTGGGGCCAACGTCCTGACTTTC
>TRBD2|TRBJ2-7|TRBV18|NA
CASSPPGLAGGDEQYF
TGTGCCAGCTCACCACCGGGGCTAGCGGGGGGCGACGAGCAGTACTTC
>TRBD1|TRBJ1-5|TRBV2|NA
CASRTGTGDNQPQHF
TGTGCCAGCAGAACCGGGACAGGGGACAATCAGCCCCAGCATTTT
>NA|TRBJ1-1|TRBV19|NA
CASSTWGRMNTEAFF
TGTGCCAGTAGTACATGGGGGCGGATGAACACTGAAGCTTTCTTT
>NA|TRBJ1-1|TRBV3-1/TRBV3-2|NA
CASSPIHRERIYTEAFF
TGTGCCAGCAGCCCAATCCACAGGGAGAGAATTTACACTGAAGCTTTCTTT
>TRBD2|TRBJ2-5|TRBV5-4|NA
CASSSGLEGETQYF
TGTGCCAGCAGCTCGGGACTAGAAGGAGAGACCCAGTACTTC
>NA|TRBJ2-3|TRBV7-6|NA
CASSLVGSSTDTQYF
TGTGCCAGCAGCTTAGTAGGGAGTAGCACAGATACGCAGTATTTT
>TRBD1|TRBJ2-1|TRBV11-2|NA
CASSLGTGPYNEQFF
TGTGCCAGCAGCTTGGGGACAGGGCCCTACAATGAGCAGTTCTTC
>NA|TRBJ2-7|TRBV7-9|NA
CASSLGTREEQYF
TGTGCCAGCAGCTTAGGGACAAGAGAGGAGCAGTACTTC